This T cell receptor beta chain was captured by sequencing in a study of T cell repertoires in cytomegalovirus infection (dated by TCRdb to between 2018 and 2021). Broadly, across the study: Peptide stimulations targeted recently identified HLA-C-restricted CMV epitopes, whose presentation resists viral immunomodulation, together with well-studied HLA-B-restricted epitopes. The HLA type of each donor mattered for the analysis, because public TCR beta signatures pointed to carriage of CMV infection along with the matching HLA type.

Reads for this sample came from an Illumina HiSeq 1500. TCRdb redid the processing of the public reads, applying fastp at Q25 and MiXCR, and retained in-frame beta chains. For every CDR3 protein sequence, its rows merge into one entry that carries the most common genes and DNA. The sample contains roughly 90,000 distinct CDR3 sequences, more than 20% of them found a single time. The ten largest make up approximately 49% of the sample. What the authors observed across the whole study: The ex vivo response was dominated by HLA-C-restricted CMV-specific TCR beta clonotypes, which also provided the single most frequent clonotype in two of eight donors. In both this cohort and an independent roughly 400-donor cohort, the cumulative frequency of public TCR beta family members distinguished carriers of CMV infection plus the relevant HLA type.

V is cut back by 5 bases and J by 3 bases, with 10 bases in the junction unmatched. Including the terminal cysteine and phenylalanine, the CDR3 comprises 16 residues. Of the read, only the CDR3 DNA is kept; its 48 bases are in frame from base 1. This clonotype showed up just a few times. Which antigen it targets is not known. No much larger clonotype is one base removed from it; base qualities were not supplied. Interpreted using the paper, the treatment or condition label stands for: in vitro stimulation with specific CMV peptide epitopes to enrich CMV-specific T cells. The source of this sequence is a human donor in good health (CMV status not recorded). Some clones in this sample may be carry-over from other donors' samples. The chain joins TRBV12-3 or TRBV12-4 to TRBJ2-1; TRBD1 lines up with 7 middle nucleotides. Here the sequenced sample was CD8+ T cells from cultured PBMCs, taken from culture after CMV antigen stimulation. DNA sequence: TGTGCCAGCAGTACCTGGACAGGTGGGAACTACAATGAGCAGTTCTTC. Its protein product is CASSTWTGGNYNEQFF.